What follows is one TCR beta chain and its context. The sample belongs to a study of control samples from healthy donors and cancer patients. Sequenced by immunoSEQ multiplex PCR; TCRdb stores in-frame clones only, minus some. The data hold about 150,000 clones, with 90% to 95% observed a single time. This CDR3 has 15 residues. Trimming left V 6 bases short and J 6 bases short, with 21 bases between. Germline V lookup: CDR1 MNHEY, CDR2 SVGEGT. The rearrangement joins TRBV6-2 or TRBV6-3 to TRBJ2-7, with D perhaps being TRBD1 or TRBD2 (6 bases each). The receptor comes from a man in his 60s with colorectal cancer. Sequenced material: PBMCs. The CDR3 reads CASSFLRGGEAEQYF. The DNA for the CDR3 is TGTGCCAGCAGCTTCCTCAGGGGAGGTGAGGCCGAGCAGTACTTC.